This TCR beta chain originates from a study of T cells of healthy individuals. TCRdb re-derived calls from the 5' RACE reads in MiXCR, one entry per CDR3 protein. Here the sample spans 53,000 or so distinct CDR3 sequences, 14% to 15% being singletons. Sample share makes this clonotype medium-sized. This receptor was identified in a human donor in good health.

The CDR3 spells CASSSFVGTSNTGELFF. CDR3 nucleotide sequence: TGTGCCAGCAGCTCCTTCGTGGGGACCTCGAACACCGGGGAGCTGTTTTTT. The chain recombines TRBV7-2 with TRBJ2-2; D may correspond to TRBD1 or TRBD2 (5 bases each). In germline, CDR1 is SGHTA, CDR2 FQGNSA. This CDR3 comprises 17 residues. Trimming took off 4 bases at V and 0 bases at J, with 15 bases between the two ends.